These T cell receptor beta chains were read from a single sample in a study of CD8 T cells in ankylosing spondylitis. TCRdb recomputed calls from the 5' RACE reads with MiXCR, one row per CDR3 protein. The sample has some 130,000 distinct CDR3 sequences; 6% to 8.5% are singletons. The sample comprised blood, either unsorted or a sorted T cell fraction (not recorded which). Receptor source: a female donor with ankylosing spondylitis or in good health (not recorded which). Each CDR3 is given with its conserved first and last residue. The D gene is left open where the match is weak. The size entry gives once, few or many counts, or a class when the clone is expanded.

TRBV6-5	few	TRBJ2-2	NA	CASSFNRLTGELFF	TGTGCCAGCAGTTTCAACCGGTTAACCGGGGAGCTGTTTTTT
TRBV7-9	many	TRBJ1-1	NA	CASSRGVEWGFF	TGTGCCAGCAGCCGAGGGGTCGAATGGGGTTTCTTT
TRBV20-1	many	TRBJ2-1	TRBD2	CSARYSGGRYNEQFF	TGCAGTGCTAGGTATAGCGGGGGGCGCTACAATGAGCAGTTCTTC
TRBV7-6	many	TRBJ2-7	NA	CASSGSPRDGTYEQYF	TGTGCCAGCAGCGGATCCCCACGGGACGGTACCTACGAGCAGTACTTC
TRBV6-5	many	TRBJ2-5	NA	CASSYQGQETQYF	TGTGCCAGCAGTTACCAGGGCCAAGAGACCCAGTACTTC
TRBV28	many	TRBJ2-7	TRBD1	CASSLGQGRVSGHF	TGTGCCAGCAGTTTGGGACAGGGTCGGGTCAGCGGGCACTTC
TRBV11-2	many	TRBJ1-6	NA	CASSLSGGNSPLHF	TGTGCCAGCAGCTTATCCGGGGGGAATTCACCCCTCCACTTT
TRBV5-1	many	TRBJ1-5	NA	CASSLGRENQPQHF	TGCGCCAGCAGCTTGGGTAGGGAAAATCAGCCCCAGCATTTT
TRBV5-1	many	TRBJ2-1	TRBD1	CASTPGTGGTGEQFF	TGCGCCAGCACCCCTGGGACAGGGGGAACGGGTGAGCAGTTCTTC
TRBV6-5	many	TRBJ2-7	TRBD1	CASSFRQGLNEQYF	TGTGCCAGCAGTTTCCGACAGGGGCTCAACGAGCAGTACTTC